This T cell receptor beta chain was identified in a study of shared clonotypes between healthy human individuals. Assay execution proceeded at the deep level. The authors ran unsorted PBMC replicate PCRs on around 270 ng DNA, approximately 30,000 T cell genomes. With ten immunoSEQ deep assay plates, unsorted PBMC DNA underwent sequencing. In the study's own analysis: Filtering differed, since immunoSEQ gave only junction sequences and no quality scores. The protocol was immunoSEQ multiplex PCR, while the TCRdb copy is restricted to in-frame clones and leaves out a portion. That table furnishes V, J and clone size, whereas the DNA furnished D and trimming. The table includes around 510,000 clones, around 80% detected once. The J segment lost 4 bases and the V segment lost 3 bases, leaving 8 bases of the junction unmatched. Germline CDR1 is MNHEY and CDR2 is SMNVEV (reference sequence). The CDR3 contains 16 residues.

This sequence originates from a woman between 40 and 55 years old in good health. Some clones in this sample may be carry-over from other donors' samples. Sequenced input: PBMCs. The rearrangement uses TRBV27 and TRBJ1-1, with 10 bases matching TRBD1. The CDR3 bases are TGTGCCAGCAGTTTTTTGGGACAGGGGTTGGGCACTGAAGCTTTCTTT. It specifies CASSFLGQGLGTEAFF.